This TCR beta chain was identified in a study of blood T cell repertoires in COVID-19. Across the whole study: COVID-19 samples, acute and convalescent, were from the United States, Italy and Spain. The cDNA or gDNA used as material had been derived from T cells, B-cell-depleted T cells, or PBMCs.

V lost 7 bases, J lost 2 bases, and 11 bases lay in between. This CDR3 region has 13 residues. Per germline, CDR1 SNHLY and CDR2 FYNNEI. How the authors handled the data: Counts of nucleated cells, estimated from reference gene primer amplification, were obtained. Clones were read by immunoSEQ multiplex PCR, and TCRdb kept only the in-frame ones, dropping some. That table is the source of V, J and clone size, and D and trimming were worked out from the DNA. Among around 300,000 clones listed, approximately 91% were seen once. Sequences were obtained from peripheral blood. The rearrangement uses TRBV2 and TRBJ1-2; weak D call: TRBD1 (5 bases). The clonotype originates from a man aged 45-65 years with acute or convalescent COVID-19. The CDR3 here is CASKDGGNYGYTF. CDR3 nucleotides: TGTGCCAGCAAGGACGGGGGGAACTATGGCTACACCTTC. Drawing the rest from reference TRBV2 and TRBJ1-2, the complete variable domain is EPEVTQTPSHQVTQMGQEVILRCVPISNHLYFYWYRQILGQKVEFLVSFYNNEISEKSEIFDDQFSVERPDGSNFTLKIRSTKLEDSAMYFCASKDGGNYGYTFGSGTRLTVV.